A single sample gave rise to the 32 T cell receptor beta chains below, sequenced in a study of shared clonotypes between healthy human individuals (dated by TCRdb to the early 2020s). Libraries were constructed by the immunoSEQ multiplex PCR assay. In TCRdb, the immuneACCESS table is reduced to in-frame sequences with V and J assigned. These tables do not hold every clone; where another copy was compared, an unresolved V gene accounts for under half, and the others remain unexplained. This sample comprises approximately 2.5 million clones, approximately 93% of them detected only once. Of the sample, 0.35% to 0.45% is held by the ten largest clones. Sequences were obtained from naive CD4+ T cells from PBMCs. The sample's cell subset or site label, decoded: CD45RA+ positively selected. Receptor source: a man aged 18 to 29 in good health. Some clones in this sample may be carry-over from other donors' samples.

The chain recombines TRBV5-5 with TRBJ1-4, with D maybe TRBD1 (5 bases). CDR1 and CDR2 from the germline V gene are SGHKS and YYEKEE (reference sequence). V shed 3 bases and J shed 0 bases, with 12 bases lying between them. This CDR3 is built from 16 residues. CDR3 residues: CASSWLGGATNEKLFF. In DNA form, the CDR3 reads TGTGCCAGCAGCTGGCTTGGGGGTGCAACTAATGAAAAACTGTTTTTT.

Only one count was recorded for this clone. The chain has TRBV23-1 and TRBJ1-5; no definite D call. TRBV23-1 is annotated as an ORF whose role is uncertain. The CDR3 is made up of 13 amino acids. The V and J ends lost 6 bases and 2 bases respectively, with 8 bases between them. Here the CDR3 reads CASSPFGNQPQHF. For the CDR3, the DNA is TGCGCCAGCAGCCCTTTCGGCAATCAGCCCCAGCATTTT.

This chain uses TRBV5-4 with TRBJ2-7; 9 bases agree with TRBD1. This CDR3 spans 15 amino acids. The V gene's germline CDR1 is SGHNT and CDR2 YYREEE (reference sequence). The junction had 5 bases not matched to a gene; V was cut back by 4 bases and J by 0 bases. The CDR3 sequence is CASSLGQGLSYEQYF. The CDR3, as DNA: TGTGCCAGCAGCCTGGGACAGGGCCTCTCCTACGAGCAGTACTTC.

This clone showed up just once. Other DNA sequences from this sample encode an identical CDR3 as well. This chain uses TRBV5-1 with TRBJ1-1, with D possibly TRBD1 on 5 matching bases. Trimming cost V 5 bases and J 4 bases, with 15 bases left between them. The CDR3 extends over 14 amino acids. Germline V gives CDR1 SGHRS, CDR2 YFSETQ. CDR3 residues: CASSIQGGSTEAFF. Here the CDR3 DNA reads TGCGCCAGCAGTATTCAGGGCGGGAGCACTGAAGCTTTCTTT.

Written as DNA, the CDR3 is TGTGCCAGCAGCGTTCATCCAGGGGCCTACGAGCAGTACTTC. Its translation is CASSVHPGAYEQYF. This chain connects TRBV9 to TRBJ2-7; TRBD1 is a possible D gene (6 bases). Germline V gene sequence: CDR1 SGDLS, CDR2 YYNGEE. This CDR3 is 14 amino acids long. V lost 2 bases, J lost 2 bases, and 11 bases lay in between.

About this clone: This sample also contains other DNA sequences that code for the same CDR3. This sequence joins TRBV18 and TRBJ1-4, with 10 bases aligning to TRBD1. CDR1 is KGHSH, CDR2 LQKENI, per germline. V dropped 1 base and J dropped 5; count of bases not matched to a gene: 1. The CDR3 consists of 15 residues. CDR3 nucleotides: TGTGCCAGCTCACCACGGACAGGGGGAAATGAAAAACTGTTTTTT. Protein: CASSPRTGGNEKLFF.

The chain has TRBV23-1 and TRBJ2-7, with D perhaps being TRBD1 or TRBD2 (6 bases each). TRBV23-1 is noted as an ORF with a role that remains uncertain. The V gene lost 8 bases and the J gene lost 6 bases, with 20 bases spanning the gap. CDR3 length: 14 amino acids. The CDR3 nucleotides read TGCGCCAGCCCGCGGGGACACGGGCGGCGCGAGCAGTACTTC. It yields the protein CASPRGHGRREQYF.

The chain joins TRBV27 to TRBJ1-2; a possible D gene is TRBD1 (5 bases). The ends were cut back, 8 bases at V and 0 bases at J, with 10 bases in the middle. This CDR3 is 13 amino acids long. In germline, CDR1 is MNHEY, CDR2 SMNVEV (reference sequence). CDR3 nucleotides: TGTGCCAGCGGATGGGGCCCTAACTATGGCTACACCTTC. Translated: CASGWGPNYGYTF.

The gene calls are TRBV6-5 and TRBJ1-4; a weak D match, TRBD1 (5 bases). The germline V and J ends were trimmed by 6 bases and 8 bases, with 13 bases remaining between them. This CDR3 region has 13 residues. Germline lookup yields CDR1 MNHEY and CDR2 SVGAGI. CDR3 sequence: CASSLGRKEKLFF. In nucleotides, the CDR3 is TGTGCCAGCAGCTTGGGACGGAAGGAAAAACTGTTTTTT.

The rearrangement joins TRBV7-2 to TRBJ1-2, with D tentatively TRBD1 (6 bases). CDR1 and CDR2 from the germline V gene are SGHTA and FQGNSA. Deletions cut 3 bases from V and 8 bases from J, with 13 bases between. CDR3 length: 13 residues. The CDR3 nucleotides are TGTGCCAGCAGCTTCCAGGGGATCGGGGGCTACACCTTC. It encodes CASSFQGIGGYTF.

In its sample, this clone was seen once. The rearrangement links TRBV5-5 to TRBJ1-3; no clear D gene. From germline, CDR1 is SGHKS and CDR2 YYEKEE (reference sequence). Trimming cost V 4 bases and J 0 bases, with 8 bases left between them. The CDR3 is 14 amino acids. The CDR3 spells CASSVGPSGNTIYF. CDR3 DNA sequence: TGTGCCAGCAGCGTCGGCCCCTCTGGAAACACCATATATTTT. Full variable domain (rest looked up from reference TRBV5-5 and TRBJ1-3): DAGVTQSPTHLIKTRGQQVTLRCSPISGHKSVSWYQQVLGQGPQFIFQYYEKEERGRGNFPDRFSARQFPNYSSELNVNALLLGDSALYLCASSVGPSGNTIYFGEGSWLTVV.

This clone was detected only once. The chain uses TRBV28 and TRBJ2-5, with D tentatively TRBD2 (6 bases). The CDR3 runs to 15 residues. Germline V CDR1 and CDR2: MDHEN, SYDVKM. V lost 8 bases to trimming and J lost 5 bases, with 21 bases between them. The CDR3 nucleotides read TGTGCCAGCTCCTCCCCCGGGACTCACCGGGAGACCCAGTACTTC. It specifies CASSSPGTHRETQYF.

The V call is TRBV9, the J call TRBJ2-3; D possibly corresponds to TRBD1 (6 bases). Germline V gives CDR1 SGDLS, CDR2 YYNGEE. V dropped 0 bases and J dropped 5 bases, with 10 bases sitting between them. The CDR3 has 14 amino acids. As DNA, the CDR3 is TGTGCCAGCAGCGTAGGATTAGGGGGAGATACGCAGTATTTT. Its protein product is CASSVGLGGDTQYF.

The chain recombines TRBV28 with TRBJ1-4, with a possible D match to TRBD1 (5 bases). The V end lost 6 bases, the J end lost 8 bases, and 10 bases lay between the germline ends. The CDR3 length is 12 residues. From germline, CDR1 is MDHEN and CDR2 SYDVKM. The chain's CDR3 is CASSQRDEKLFF. CDR3 nucleotides: TGTGCCAGCAGCCAGCGGGACGAAAAACTGTTTTTT.

The chain recombines TRBV28 with TRBJ1-1, with TRBD1 matching over 7 bases. The CDR3 is made up of 14 amino acids. V shed 4 bases and J 3 bases; nucleotides not matched to a gene: 5. In germline, CDR1 is MDHEN, CDR2 SYDVKM. In DNA, the CDR3 is TGTGCCAGCAGTTACCCGACAGGGTACACTGAAGCTTTCTTT. It encodes CASSYPTGYTEAFF. The variable domain in full, completed from reference TRBV28 and TRBJ1-1, reads DVKVTQSSRYLVKRTGEKVFLECVQDMDHENMFWYRQDPGLGLRLIYFSYDVKMKEKGDIPEGYSVSREKKERFSLILESASTNQTSMYLCASSYPTGYTEAFFGQGTRLTVV.

This clone turned up a few times. V gene TRBV4-1 combines with J gene TRBJ1-1; TRBD1 is a possible D gene (5 bases). Trimming removed 4 bases from V and 6 bases from J, with 15 bases in between. CDR3 length: 14 amino acids. Germline CDR1 and CDR2: MGHRA and YSYEKL. The CDR3 sequence is CASSRRAGEPEAFF. Here the CDR3 DNA reads TGCGCCAGCAGCCGCAGAGCGGGGGAGCCTGAAGCTTTCTTT.

The chain is built from TRBV15 and TRBJ2-1; D gene unclear. The CDR3 totals 12 residues. V gave up 0 bases and J gave up 9 bases, with 6 bases separating them. Per germline, CDR1 LNHNV and CDR2 YYDKDF (reference sequence). The CDR3 is CATSRDMGEQFF. CDR3 nucleotides: TGTGCCACCAGCAGAGATATGGGTGAGCAGTTCTTC.

The chain couples TRBV11-2 to TRBJ2-7; 8 bases agree with TRBD1. There are 16 residues in the CDR3. Trimming took 4 bases from V and 6 from J; bases not matched to a gene: 14. The germline V gene has CDR1 SGHAT and CDR2 FQNNGV. CDR3 residues: CASSSSGTGTYTEQYF. DNA of the CDR3: TGTGCCAGCAGCTCATCCGGGACAGGAACATACACCGAGCAGTACTTC. Full variable domain (remainder filled in from reference TRBV11-2 and TRBJ2-7): EAGVAQSPRYKIIEKRQSVAFWCNPISGHATLYWYQQILGQGPKLLIQFQNNGVVDDSQLPKDRFSAERLKGVDSTLKIQPAKLEDSAVYLCASSSSGTGTYTEQYFGPGTRLTVT.

The chain is built from TRBV10-1 and TRBJ2-7; 11 nucleotides match TRBD1. The germline V gene has CDR1 WNHNN and CDR2 SYGVQD (reference sequence). The CDR3 totals 17 residues. V lost 5 bases to trimming and J lost 6 bases; unmatched junction nucleotides: 15. The CDR3 nucleotides are TGCGCCAGCAGTCGGACAGGGGGCCGAGCGGGAGCGGCCGAGCAGTACTTC. This sequence encodes CASSRTGGRAGAAEQYF.

V usage is TRBV5-1 and J usage is TRBJ2-6; D remains unclear. The CDR3 is 15 residues long. The germline CDR1 and CDR2 sequences are SGHRS and YFSETQ. Trimming took off 0 bases at V and 1 base at J, with 5 bases between the two ends. DNA of the CDR3: TGCGCCAGCAGCTTGGAGCCGTCTGGGGCCAACGTCCTGACTTTC. Translating gives CASSLEPSGANVLTF.

This chain connects TRBV18 to TRBJ2-6; D not resolved. Germline values: CDR1 KGHSH, CDR2 LQKENI. V was cut by 3 bases and J by 0 bases, with 12 bases left in between. This CDR3 is 17 amino acids long. This chain's CDR3 is CASSPSRSSSGANVLTF. Here the CDR3 DNA reads TGTGCCAGCTCACCCTCGAGGTCGAGCTCTGGGGCCAACGTCCTGACTTTC.

The J gene is TRBJ2-7, the V gene TRBV5-6, with D maybe TRBD1 (6 bases). V was clipped by 6 bases and J by 2 bases, with 12 bases between them. The germline gives CDR1 SGHDT, CDR2 YYEEEE. This CDR3 has 13 amino acids. The CDR3 spells CASTQGTTYEQYF. The CDR3 DNA reads as TGTGCCAGCACACAGGGAACCACCTACGAGCAGTACTTC.

V usage is TRBV5-1 and J usage is TRBJ2-3, with TRBD1 matching 7 bases. The length of the CDR3 is 14 residues. Germline CDR1 is SGHRS and CDR2 is YFSETQ. V lost 4 bases and J lost 5; bases outside the gene matches: 7. CDR3 in DNA: TGCGCCAGCAGCGCAGGGGGAACGGGAGATACGCAGTATTTT. Amino acid sequence: CASSAGGTGDTQYF.

The rearrangement uses TRBV7-7 and TRBJ2-5; TRBD1 aligns across 7 bases. The CDR3 loop spans 14 amino acids. Per germline, CDR1 SSHAT and CDR2 FNYEAQ (reference sequence). The V gene end was trimmed by 5 bases and the J gene end by 5 bases; junction bases not matched to a gene: 8. The CDR3: CASSLRQGGETQYF. The CDR3 nucleotides read TGTGCCAGCAGCCTCAGACAGGGTGGGGAGACCCAGTACTTC. The variable domain in full, completed from reference TRBV7-7 and TRBJ2-5, reads GAGVSQSPRYKVTKRGQDVTLRCDPISSHATLYWYQQALGQGPEFLTYFNYEAQPDKSGLPSDRFSAERPEGSISTLTIQRTEQRDSAMYRCASSLRQGGETQYFGPGTRLLVL.

V and J are TRBV15 and TRBJ1-5; a weak D match, TRBD1 (5 bases). V lost 5 bases, J lost 5 bases, and 19 bases lay in between. Germline V gene lookup returns CDR1 LNHNV and CDR2 YYDKDF (reference sequence). The CDR3 contains 16 residues. DNA for the CDR3: TGTGCCACCAGCCCAGGGACGGGCCTTGTCGATCAGCCCCAGCATTTT. It translates to CATSPGTGLVDQPQHF.

V gene TRBV10-3 combines with J gene TRBJ1-1; D is unresolved. This CDR3 is built from 18 residues. CDR1 and CDR2 (germline): ENHRY, SYGVKD. V was cut by 1 base and J by 0 bases, with 18 bases left in between. CDR3 sequence reads: CAISEFGVSSAMNTEAFF. The CDR3 DNA follows: TGTGCCATCAGTGAGTTTGGGGTATCAAGCGCAATGAACACTGAAGCTTTCTTT.

J is TRBJ2-7 and V is TRBV19, with D perhaps TRBD2 (5 bases). CDR3 length: 15 amino acids. Germline V gene lookup returns CDR1 LNHDA and CDR2 SQIVND (reference sequence). V shed 4 bases and J shed 0 bases, with 13 bases lying between them. The CDR3 loop is CASSNLATSSYEQYF. The CDR3 nucleotides are TGTGCCAGTAGTAACTTAGCGACCAGCTCCTACGAGCAGTACTTC.

The rearrangement uses TRBV5-6 and TRBJ2-1; TRBD2 agrees at 9 bases. With 4 bases clipped from V and 4 bases from J, the junction kept 9 bases outside the gene matches. The CDR3 extends over 16 amino acids. Germline CDR1 reads SGHDT; CDR2 reads YYEEEE. The CDR3 DNA is TGTGCCAGCAGCCGCCTTCTAGCGGGGTCTTACAATGAGCAGTTCTTC. Translation gives CASSRLLAGSYNEQFF.

This clone was picked up one time. The chain employs TRBV5-1 and TRBJ2-3, with D possibly being TRBD1 or TRBD2 (5 bases each). Trimming stripped 2 bases from V and 2 bases from J, with 12 bases between. The CDR3 has 15 residues. The V gene's germline CDR1 is SGHRS and CDR2 YFSETQ. This CDR3 reads CASSLPGLHTDTQYF. The CDR3 nucleotides read TGCGCCAGCAGCTTACCGGGGCTTCACACAGATACGCAGTATTTT.

The V call is TRBV28, the J call TRBJ2-2; TRBD1 agrees at 9 bases. This CDR3 is built from 15 residues. J was trimmed by 4 bases and V by 6 bases; bases with no gene match: 6. CDR1 MDHEN and CDR2 SYDVKM come from the germline V gene. CDR3 protein: CASRRDRDGTGELFF. In DNA form, the CDR3 reads TGTGCCAGCAGGAGGGACAGGGATGGCACCGGGGAGCTGTTTTTT.

V is TRBV2 and J is TRBJ2-7, with TRBD1 as a possible D gene (6 bases). This CDR3 has 15 amino acids. V was trimmed by 3 bases and J by 4 bases, leaving 16 bases between them. Germline V gene data show CDR1 as SNHLY and CDR2 as FYNNEI. This chain's CDR3 is CASSDFDRLNYEQYF. The CDR3, as DNA: TGTGCCAGCAGTGATTTCGACAGGCTTAATTACGAGCAGTACTTC.

With respect to this clone: Within the sample, other DNA sequences also encode this same CDR3. The V gene is TRBV5-1, the J gene TRBJ2-3, with D unresolved. Looked up from germline, CDR1 is SGHRS and CDR2 is YFSETQ. The CDR3 length is 16 residues. With 0 bases removed from V and 0 bases from J, the gap between germline ends came to 11 bases. DNA for the CDR3: TGCGCCAGCAGCTTGGCTGGCGGAGCTAGCACAGATACGCAGTATTTT. It is translated as CASSLAGGASTDTQYF.